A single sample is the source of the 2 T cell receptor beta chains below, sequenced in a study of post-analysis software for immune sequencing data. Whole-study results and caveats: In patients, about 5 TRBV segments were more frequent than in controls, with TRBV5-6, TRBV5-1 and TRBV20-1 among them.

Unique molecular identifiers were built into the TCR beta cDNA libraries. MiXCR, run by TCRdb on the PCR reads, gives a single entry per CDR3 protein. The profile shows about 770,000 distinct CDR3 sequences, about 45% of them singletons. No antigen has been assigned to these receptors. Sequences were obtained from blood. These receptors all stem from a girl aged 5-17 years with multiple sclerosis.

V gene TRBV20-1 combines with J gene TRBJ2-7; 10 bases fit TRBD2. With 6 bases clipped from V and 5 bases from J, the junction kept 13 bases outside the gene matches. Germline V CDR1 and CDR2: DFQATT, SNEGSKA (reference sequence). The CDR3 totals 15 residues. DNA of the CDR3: TGCAGTGCCCTGCGAGCGGGACTAGCGCTTGACGAGCAGTACTTC. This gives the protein CSALRAGLALDEQYF.

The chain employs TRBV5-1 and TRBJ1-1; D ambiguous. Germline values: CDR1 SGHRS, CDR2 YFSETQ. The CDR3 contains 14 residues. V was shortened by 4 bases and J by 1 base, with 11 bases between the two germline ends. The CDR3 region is CASSPDGANTEAFF. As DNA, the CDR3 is TGCGCCAGCAGCCCGGACGGTGCGAACACTGAAGCTTTCTTT.